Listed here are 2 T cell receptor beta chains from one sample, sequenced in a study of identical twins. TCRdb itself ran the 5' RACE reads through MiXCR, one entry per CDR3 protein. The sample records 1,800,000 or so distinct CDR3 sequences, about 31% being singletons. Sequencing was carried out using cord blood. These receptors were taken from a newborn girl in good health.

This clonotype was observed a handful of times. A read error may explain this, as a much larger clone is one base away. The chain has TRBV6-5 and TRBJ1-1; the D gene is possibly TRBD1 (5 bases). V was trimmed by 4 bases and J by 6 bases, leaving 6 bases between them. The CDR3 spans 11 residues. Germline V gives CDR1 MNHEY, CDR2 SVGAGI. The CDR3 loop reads CASSSRAEAFF. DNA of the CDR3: TGTGCCAGCAGTTCCAGGGCTGAAGCTTTCTTT.

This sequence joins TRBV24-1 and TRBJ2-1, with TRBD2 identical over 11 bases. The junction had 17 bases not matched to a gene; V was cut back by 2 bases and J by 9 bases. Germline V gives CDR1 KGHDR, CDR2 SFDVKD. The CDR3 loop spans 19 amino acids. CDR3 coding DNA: TGTGCCACCAGTGATTCGGCTAGCGGGGGGAGGGAAGGATGGAGTGAGCAGTTCTTC. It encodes CATSDSASGGREGWSEQFF.